These 15 T cell receptor beta chains came from one sample sequenced in a study of long-term antiretroviral therapy in people with HIV. immunoSEQ v3.0 was run at survey level. Clones were read by immunoSEQ multiplex PCR, and TCRdb kept only the in-frame ones, dropping some. The sample carries 23,000 or so clones, 81% recorded once. The specimen comprised unsorted PBMCs, sampled 0.1 years before starting antiretroviral therapy. The receptors come from a man in his forties with HIV.

The chain is built from TRBV14 and TRBJ2-7; the D gene is possibly TRBD1 (6 bases). Germline V gene lookup returns CDR1 SGHDN and CDR2 FVKESK. Deletions cut 2 bases from V and 4 bases from J, with 18 bases between. This CDR3 contains 16 residues. CDR3 bases: TGTGCCAGCAGCCAATTTGGACAGTTCGAGGGTTACGAGCAGTACTTC. This sequence encodes CASSQFGQFEGYEQYF.

The rearrangement joins TRBV14 to TRBJ1-1; no reliable D call. There are 14 residues in the CDR3. V was clipped by 3 bases and J by 2 bases, with 10 bases between them. Germline V lookup: CDR1 SGHDN, CDR2 FVKESK. In DNA, the CDR3 is TGTGCCAGCAGCCAGGGGAGAGGAAACACTGAAGCTTTCTTT. It specifies CASSQGRGNTEAFF.

The chain has TRBV5-1 and TRBJ2-1, with D perhaps being TRBD1 or TRBD2 (6 bases each). V was cut by 0 bases and J by 4 bases, with 14 bases left in between. Germline V lookup: CDR1 SGHRS, CDR2 YFSETQ. This CDR3 contains 16 residues. CDR3 nucleotide sequence: TGCGCCAGCAGCTTGGCGGCGGTAGGGGGGTACAATGAGCAGTTCTTC. This gives the protein CASSLAAVGGYNEQFF.

This clone appeared once. The chain couples TRBV7-2 to TRBJ2-1; D possibly corresponds to TRBD2 (5 bases). Germline lookup yields CDR1 SGHTA and CDR2 FQGNSA. Trimming took off 1 base at V and 1 base at J, with 5 bases between the two ends. This CDR3 contains 14 residues. CDR3: CASSLGGSYNEQFF. The CDR3 DNA reads as TGTGCCAGCAGCTTAGGCGGGTCCTACAATGAGCAGTTCTTC. Based on the CDR3 plus reference TRBV7-2 and TRBJ2-1, the full variable domain is GAGVSQSPSNKVTEKGKDVELRCDPISGHTALYWYRQSLGQGLEFLIYFQGNSAPDKSGLPSDRFSAERTGGSVSTLTIQRTQQEDSAVYLCASSLGGSYNEQFFGPGTRLTVL.

The V call is TRBV4-3, the J call TRBJ1-1; D is perhaps TRBD1 (5 bases). The CDR3 has 17 amino acids. Germline CDR1 reads LGHNA; CDR2 reads YSLEER. V lost 0 bases and J lost 0, with 14 bases in between. CDR3 residues: CASSQDTGAGMNTEAFF. The CDR3 DNA reads TGCGCCAGCAGCCAAGATACCGGGGCAGGCATGAACACTGAAGCTTTCTTT.

A few counts support this clone. J is TRBJ1-2 and V is TRBV2, with D uncertain. The CDR3 length is 12 residues. V lost 6 bases to trimming and J lost 3 bases, with 8 bases between them. Germline V CDR1 and CDR2: SNHLY, FYNNEI. Here the CDR3 reads CASRVEYYGYTF. The CDR3 nucleotides are TGTGCCAGCAGGGTAGAATACTATGGCTACACCTTC.

The chain combines TRBV5-5 with TRBJ1-4, with 7 positions matching TRBD1. Trimming removed 4 bases from V and 3 bases from J; junction bases left unmatched: 6. This CDR3 is 15 amino acids long. Germline CDR1 SGHKS, CDR2 YYEKEE (reference sequence). The CDR3 DNA reads as TGTGCCAGCAGCCCCAGGACAGGAGCTAATGAAAAACTGTTTTTT. This codes for CASSPRTGANEKLFF.

This chain links TRBV9 with TRBJ2-5; a possible D gene is TRBD2 (7 bases). Trimming took 3 bases from V and 5 from J, leaving 14 bases between them. This CDR3 contains 14 residues. Germline lookup yields CDR1 SGDLS and CDR2 YYNGEE. The CDR3 sequence is CASSEGGGSETQYF. The CDR3, as DNA: TGTGCCAGCAGCGAAGGGGGGGGGAGTGAGACCCAGTACTTC.

The V call is TRBV25-1, the J call TRBJ2-7; D may correspond to TRBD1 or TRBD2 (5 bases each). CDR3 length: 15 residues. Trimming cost V 3 bases and J 3 bases, with 15 bases left between them. CDR1 is MGHDK and CDR2 is SYGVNS in the germline V gene. CDR3 loop: CASSDPRGGDYEQYF. In DNA form, the CDR3 reads TGTGCCAGCAGTGACCCCCGGGGCGGAGACTACGAGCAGTACTTC.

In its sample, this clone was seen once. CDR3 nucleotides: TGTGCCAGCAGCTTAGTCGTCGGGGAGCTGTTTTTT. This gives the protein CASSLVVGELFF. This chain links TRBV7-2 with TRBJ2-2; D not resolved. The CDR3 covers 12 residues. V lost 1 base, J lost 7 bases, and 4 bases lay in between. Germline CDR1 is SGHTA and CDR2 is FQGNSA.

The chain carries TRBV18 and TRBJ1-3; no firm D call. CDR3 length equals 15 residues. CDR1 KGHSH and CDR2 LQKENI come from the germline V gene. Trimming took 3 bases from V and 0 from J, leaving 9 bases between them. The CDR3 coding sequence is TGTGCCAGCTCACCGCGGGAGAGCTCTGGAAACACCATATATTTT. It specifies CASSPRESSGNTIYF.

The rearrangement uses TRBV7-9 and TRBJ2-7; TRBD1 matches at 8 bases. CDR3 length: 15 residues. The ends lost 5 bases at V and 0 bases at J; junction bases unmatched: 6. CDR1 SEHNR and CDR2 FQNEAQ come from the germline V gene (reference sequence). CDR3 in amino acids: CASSPSGGLSYEQYF. For the CDR3, the DNA is TGTGCCAGCAGCCCCTCAGGGGGCCTCTCCTACGAGCAGTACTTC.

The chain is built from TRBV6-1 and TRBJ1-5; D is possibly TRBD1 (5 bases). CDR1 and CDR2 from the germline V gene are MNHNS and SASEGT. Between the trimmed V and J ends, which lost 6 bases and 4 bases, there was a span of 16 bases. CDR3 size: 15 residues. This CDR3 reads CASRPGTLRNQPQHF. CDR3 coding DNA: TGTGCCAGCAGACCCGGGACCCTAAGGAATCAGCCCCAGCATTTT.

This chain connects TRBV9 to TRBJ2-2; possibly TRBD1 for D (5 bases). Per germline, CDR1 SGDLS and CDR2 YYNGEE. Between the trimmed V and J ends, which lost 3 bases and 4 bases, there was a span of 13 bases. The CDR3 is 15 residues long. CDR3 in amino acids: CASSALQGSTGELFF. Here the CDR3 DNA reads TGTGCCAGCAGCGCCCTTCAGGGTAGCACCGGGGAGCTGTTTTTT.

This rearrangement joins TRBV29-1 to TRBJ2-5, with a possible D match to TRBD2 (5 bases). Trimming shortened V by 7 bases and J by 4 bases, and 16 bases separated the two germline ends. The CDR3 has 13 amino acids. Germline loops: CDR1 SQVTM, CDR2 ANQGSEA. The DNA of the CDR3 is TGCAGCGGCGACGACCTAAGCGGAGAGACCCAGTACTTC. Translation: CSGDDLSGETQYF.